A single sample is the source of the 17 T cell receptor beta chains below, sequenced in a study of blood T cell repertoires in COVID-19. Profiling relied on immunoSEQ multiplex PCR, and the TCRdb table lists in-frame clones only, not all of them. The data hold around 350,000 clones, with approximately 86% observed a single time. Sequenced sample: peripheral blood. These receptors originate from a human donor in a cohort sampled during active COVID-19.

This chain joins TRBV20-1 and TRBJ2-7; D gene unclear. The length of the CDR3 is 11 residues. The germline V gene encodes CDR1 DFQATT and CDR2 SNEGSKA (reference sequence). The V end was cut by 7 bases, the J end by 1 base, with 8 bases between. The CDR3 coding sequence is TGCAGTGTCGCACGGTCCTACGAGCAGTACTTC. This sequence encodes CSVARSYEQYF.

This clone occurred once. V is TRBV27 and J is TRBJ2-6, with 10 bases fitting TRBD2. CDR1 is MNHEY and CDR2 is SMNVEV in the germline V gene (reference sequence). V lost 5 bases and J lost 0; bases outside the gene matches: 10. The CDR3 runs 19 residues. CDR3 loop: CASSPGTSEVYSGANVLTF. The CDR3 DNA reads TGTGCCAGCAGTCCGGGGACTAGCGAGGTTTACTCTGGGGCCAACGTCCTGACTTTC.

This chain connects TRBV30 to TRBJ1-6; D may be TRBD1 (6 bases). Trimming removed 4 bases from V and 8 bases from J, with 12 bases in between. The germline gives CDR1 GTSNPN, CDR2 SVGIG (reference sequence). CDR3 length: 13 residues. The CDR3 reads CAWNQGGDSPLHF. As DNA, the CDR3 is TGTGCCTGGAATCAAGGGGGTGATTCACCCCTCCACTTT.

The J gene is TRBJ2-5, the V gene TRBV25-1; D perhaps matches TRBD2 (6 bases). The germline V gene has CDR1 MGHDK and CDR2 SYGVNS. The germline V and J ends were trimmed by 5 bases and 5 bases, with 18 bases remaining between them. The CDR3 consists of 15 residues. CDR3 nucleotides: TGTGCCAGCAGTTCGTTGTGGGGGGAGCAGGAGACCCAGTACTTC. Translating gives CASSSLWGEQETQYF.

This sequence joins TRBV29-1 and TRBJ2-3, with D possibly being TRBD1 (5 bases). This CDR3 spans 11 amino acids. V was pared by 4 bases and J by 3 bases, with 5 bases between. In germline, CDR1 is SQVTM, CDR2 ANQGSEA. CDR3 DNA: TGCAGCGTTGGACAGACAGATACGCAGTATTTT. Residues: CSVGQTDTQYF.

This sequence joins TRBV4-2 and TRBJ2-5; TRBD2 agrees at 13 bases. After removal of 1 base from V and 5 bases from J, the junction contained 4 bases not matched to a gene. This CDR3 comprises 16 residues. The germline CDR1 and CDR2 sequences are LGHNA and YNFKEQ. The CDR3 reads CASSQGTSGSRETQYF. Written as DNA, the CDR3 is TGTGCCAGCAGCCAAGGGACTAGCGGGAGTCGGGAGACCCAGTACTTC.

This sequence joins TRBV11-2 and TRBJ1-1, with 7 positions matching TRBD1. CDR3 length: 13 amino acids. The germline CDR1 and CDR2 sequences are SGHAT and FQNNGV. V was clipped by 9 bases and J by 5 bases; unmatched bases: 9. CDR3 in DNA: TGTGCCAGTAGCCAAGACAGGGAAACTGAAGCTTTCTTT. Protein: CASSQDRETEAFF.

The chain uses TRBV30 and TRBJ2-2, with D possibly TRBD2 on 5 matching bases. This CDR3 region has 17 residues. The germline V and J ends were trimmed by 0 bases and 3 bases, with 17 bases remaining between them. Germline CDR1 and CDR2: GTSNPN and SVGIG (reference sequence). The CDR3 DNA sequence: TGTGCCTGGAGTGTACCCCCGGGGATGAGCGACACCGGGGAGCTGTTTTTT. This codes for CAWSVPPGMSDTGELFF.

The chain employs TRBV6-1 and TRBJ1-5; D unclear. The CDR3 has 15 amino acids. Per germline, CDR1 MNHNS and CDR2 SASEGT. The V and J ends lost 2 bases and 3 bases respectively, with 11 bases between them. The CDR3 reads CASSERWEHNQPQHF. CDR3 bases: TGTGCCAGCAGTGAAAGGTGGGAGCACAATCAGCCCCAGCATTTT.

The V gene is TRBV5-6, the J gene TRBJ2-3; 12 nucleotides align to TRBD2. The CDR3 covers 17 residues. The V and J ends lost 4 bases and 4 bases, in that order; junction bases with no gene match: 10. Germline loops: CDR1 SGHDT, CDR2 YYEEEE. This CDR3 is CASSRRLTSGSPDTQYF. The CDR3 DNA sequence: TGTGCCAGCAGCAGACGCCTGACTAGCGGGAGCCCAGATACGCAGTATTTT.

A few counts support this clone. V and J are TRBV6-5 and TRBJ1-6, with unresolved D. Germline V gene data show CDR1 as MNHEY and CDR2 as SVGAGI. V dropped 7 bases and J dropped 0 bases, with 10 bases sitting between them. There are 15 residues in the CDR3. The CDR3 spells CASIPESSYNSPLHF. CDR3 sequence (DNA): TGTGCCAGCATCCCGGAGAGCTCCTATAATTCACCCCTCCACTTT.

The CDR3 nucleotides read TGTGCCTGGAGTGACTCGATTGGAAAACTGTTTTTT. Residues: CAWSDSIGKLFF. The chain is built from TRBV30 and TRBJ1-4, with no clear D. Trimming shortened V by 1 base and J by 10 bases, and 10 bases separated the two germline ends. Germline assignment: CDR1 GTSNPN and CDR2 SVGIG (reference sequence). CDR3 length: 12 amino acids.

The genes are TRBV4-2 and TRBJ2-7; tentative D call: TRBD2 (7 bases). This CDR3 has 14 amino acids. The V end lost 3 bases, the J end lost 2 bases, and 11 bases lay between the germline ends. Germline assignment: CDR1 LGHNA and CDR2 YNFKEQ. CDR3 protein: CASSHGGPPYEQYF. In DNA form, the CDR3 reads TGTGCCAGCAGCCACGGGGGGCCGCCCTACGAGCAGTACTTC.

This clone has a single count. The CDR3 region is CASSLGTSGRDEQYF. In DNA, the CDR3 is TGTGCCAGCAGTTTAGGGACTAGCGGGAGAGACGAGCAGTACTTC. V and J are TRBV5-5 and TRBJ2-7; 14 bases map to TRBD2. With V trimmed by 5 bases and J by 5 bases, 6 bases remained unmatched. The CDR3 consists of 15 residues. Germline V gene data show CDR1 as SGHKS and CDR2 as YYEKEE (reference sequence).

In its sample, this clone was seen a few times. The chain carries TRBV7-2 and TRBJ1-6, with D perhaps TRBD1 (5 bases). The germline V and J ends were trimmed by 5 bases and 8 bases, with 16 bases remaining between them. CDR3 length: 15 residues. Germline values: CDR1 SGHTA, CDR2 FQGNSA. Written as DNA, the CDR3 is TGTGCCAGCAGCCCTCAAGACAGAGCCTATTCACCCCTCCACTTT. Residues: CASSPQDRAYSPLHF.

This chain connects TRBV19 to TRBJ2-1; TRBD1 agrees at 7 bases. Germline CDR1 reads LNHDA; CDR2 reads SQIVND (reference sequence). V gave up 6 bases and J gave up 7 bases; unmatched junction bases: 6. This CDR3 has 13 amino acids. CDR3 protein: CASSKGAQNEQFF. Written as DNA, the CDR3 is TGTGCCAGTAGCAAGGGGGCGCAAAATGAGCAGTTCTTC.

The genes are TRBV29-1 and TRBJ2-2; weak D call: TRBD2 (5 bases). CDR3 length equals 13 residues. V lost 6 bases to trimming and J lost 2 bases, with 10 bases between them. CDR1 and CDR2 from the germline V gene are SQVTM and ANQGSEA. CDR3 in DNA: TGCAGCGTCGCCGGGATTAACACCGGGGAGCTGTTTTTT. Residues: CSVAGINTGELFF.